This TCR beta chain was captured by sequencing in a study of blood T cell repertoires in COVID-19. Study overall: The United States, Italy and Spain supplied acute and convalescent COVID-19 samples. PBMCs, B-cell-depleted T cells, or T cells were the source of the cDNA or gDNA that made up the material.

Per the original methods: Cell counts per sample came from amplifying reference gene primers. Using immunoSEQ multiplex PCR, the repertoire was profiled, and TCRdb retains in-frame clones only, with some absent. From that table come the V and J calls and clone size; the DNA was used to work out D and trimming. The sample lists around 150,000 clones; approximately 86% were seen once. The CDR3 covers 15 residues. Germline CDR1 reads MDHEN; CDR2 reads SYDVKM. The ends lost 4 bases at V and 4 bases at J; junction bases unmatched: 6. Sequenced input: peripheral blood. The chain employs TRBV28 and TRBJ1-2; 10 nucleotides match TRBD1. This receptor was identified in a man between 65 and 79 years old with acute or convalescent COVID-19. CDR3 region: CASSSGTGALYGYTF. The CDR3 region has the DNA TGTGCCAGCAGTTCCGGGACAGGGGCTCTCTATGGCTACACCTTC.